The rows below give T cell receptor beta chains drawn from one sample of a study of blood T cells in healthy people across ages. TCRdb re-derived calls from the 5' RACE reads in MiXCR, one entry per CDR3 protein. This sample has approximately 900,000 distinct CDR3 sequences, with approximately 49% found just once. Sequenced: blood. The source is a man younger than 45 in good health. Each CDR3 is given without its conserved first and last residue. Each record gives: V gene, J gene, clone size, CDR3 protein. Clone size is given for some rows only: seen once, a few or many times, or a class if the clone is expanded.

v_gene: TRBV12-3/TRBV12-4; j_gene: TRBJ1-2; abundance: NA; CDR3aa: ASSFRGGANYGYT
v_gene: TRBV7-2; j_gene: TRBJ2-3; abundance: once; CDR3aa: ASRPRSAGPDTQY
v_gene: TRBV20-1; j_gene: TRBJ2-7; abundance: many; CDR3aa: SASSRDEQY
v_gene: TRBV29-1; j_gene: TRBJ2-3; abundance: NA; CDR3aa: SGYLDRALDTQY
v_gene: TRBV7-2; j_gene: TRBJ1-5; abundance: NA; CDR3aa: ASSPETGRRPQH
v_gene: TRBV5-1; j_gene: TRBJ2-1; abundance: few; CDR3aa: ASRIGESYNEQF
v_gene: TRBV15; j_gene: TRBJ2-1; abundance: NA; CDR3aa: ATSRVTSGAYNEQF
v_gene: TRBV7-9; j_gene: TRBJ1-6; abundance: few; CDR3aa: ASSKPQHSPLH
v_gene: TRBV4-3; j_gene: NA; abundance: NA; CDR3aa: ASSQEGSGSYNEQY
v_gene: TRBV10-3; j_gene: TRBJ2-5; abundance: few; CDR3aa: AISSTSQETQY
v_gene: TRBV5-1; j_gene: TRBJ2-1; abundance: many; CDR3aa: ASSLVGEQF
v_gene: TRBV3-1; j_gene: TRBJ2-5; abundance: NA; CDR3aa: ASSFRRTEKQETQY
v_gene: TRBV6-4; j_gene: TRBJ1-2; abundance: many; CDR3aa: ASSNEPGQYYGYT
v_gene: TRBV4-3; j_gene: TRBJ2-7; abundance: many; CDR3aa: ASSQDVIGQEQY
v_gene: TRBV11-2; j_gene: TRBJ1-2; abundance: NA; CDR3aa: ASSLESTVAGGYT
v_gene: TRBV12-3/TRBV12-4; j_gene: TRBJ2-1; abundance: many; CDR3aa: ASSISGAIYNEQF
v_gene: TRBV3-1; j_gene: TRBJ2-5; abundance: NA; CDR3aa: ASRQGAEETQY
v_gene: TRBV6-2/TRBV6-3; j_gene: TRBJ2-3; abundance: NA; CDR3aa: ASRIAGTDTQY
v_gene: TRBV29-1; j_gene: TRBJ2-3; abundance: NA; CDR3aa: SVEDNRPSRDTQY
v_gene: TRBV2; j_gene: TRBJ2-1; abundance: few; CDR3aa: ASRLSGGLNEQF
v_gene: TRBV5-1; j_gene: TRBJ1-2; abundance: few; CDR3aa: ASSGPTDGYT
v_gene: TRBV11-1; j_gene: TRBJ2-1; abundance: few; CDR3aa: ASSLLAEYNEQF
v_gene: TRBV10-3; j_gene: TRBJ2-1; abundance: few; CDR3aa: AISVDGNSYNEQF
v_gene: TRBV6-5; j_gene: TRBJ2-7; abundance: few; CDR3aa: ASSVATGSPYEQY
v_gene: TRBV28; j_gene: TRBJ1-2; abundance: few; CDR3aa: ASNIPRGGNYGYT
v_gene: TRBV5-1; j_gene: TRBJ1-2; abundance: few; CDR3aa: ASSLATANGDGYT
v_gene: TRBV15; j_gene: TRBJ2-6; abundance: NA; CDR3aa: ATSRTGMTGANVLT
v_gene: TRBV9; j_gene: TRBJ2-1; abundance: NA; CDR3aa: ASSNPGFNEQF
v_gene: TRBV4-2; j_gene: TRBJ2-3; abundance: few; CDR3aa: ASSPWTSGGGDTQY
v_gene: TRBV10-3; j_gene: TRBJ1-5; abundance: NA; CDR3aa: AISESTDSNQPQH
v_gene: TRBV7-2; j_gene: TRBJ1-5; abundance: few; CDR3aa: ASSHKQGTGNQPQH